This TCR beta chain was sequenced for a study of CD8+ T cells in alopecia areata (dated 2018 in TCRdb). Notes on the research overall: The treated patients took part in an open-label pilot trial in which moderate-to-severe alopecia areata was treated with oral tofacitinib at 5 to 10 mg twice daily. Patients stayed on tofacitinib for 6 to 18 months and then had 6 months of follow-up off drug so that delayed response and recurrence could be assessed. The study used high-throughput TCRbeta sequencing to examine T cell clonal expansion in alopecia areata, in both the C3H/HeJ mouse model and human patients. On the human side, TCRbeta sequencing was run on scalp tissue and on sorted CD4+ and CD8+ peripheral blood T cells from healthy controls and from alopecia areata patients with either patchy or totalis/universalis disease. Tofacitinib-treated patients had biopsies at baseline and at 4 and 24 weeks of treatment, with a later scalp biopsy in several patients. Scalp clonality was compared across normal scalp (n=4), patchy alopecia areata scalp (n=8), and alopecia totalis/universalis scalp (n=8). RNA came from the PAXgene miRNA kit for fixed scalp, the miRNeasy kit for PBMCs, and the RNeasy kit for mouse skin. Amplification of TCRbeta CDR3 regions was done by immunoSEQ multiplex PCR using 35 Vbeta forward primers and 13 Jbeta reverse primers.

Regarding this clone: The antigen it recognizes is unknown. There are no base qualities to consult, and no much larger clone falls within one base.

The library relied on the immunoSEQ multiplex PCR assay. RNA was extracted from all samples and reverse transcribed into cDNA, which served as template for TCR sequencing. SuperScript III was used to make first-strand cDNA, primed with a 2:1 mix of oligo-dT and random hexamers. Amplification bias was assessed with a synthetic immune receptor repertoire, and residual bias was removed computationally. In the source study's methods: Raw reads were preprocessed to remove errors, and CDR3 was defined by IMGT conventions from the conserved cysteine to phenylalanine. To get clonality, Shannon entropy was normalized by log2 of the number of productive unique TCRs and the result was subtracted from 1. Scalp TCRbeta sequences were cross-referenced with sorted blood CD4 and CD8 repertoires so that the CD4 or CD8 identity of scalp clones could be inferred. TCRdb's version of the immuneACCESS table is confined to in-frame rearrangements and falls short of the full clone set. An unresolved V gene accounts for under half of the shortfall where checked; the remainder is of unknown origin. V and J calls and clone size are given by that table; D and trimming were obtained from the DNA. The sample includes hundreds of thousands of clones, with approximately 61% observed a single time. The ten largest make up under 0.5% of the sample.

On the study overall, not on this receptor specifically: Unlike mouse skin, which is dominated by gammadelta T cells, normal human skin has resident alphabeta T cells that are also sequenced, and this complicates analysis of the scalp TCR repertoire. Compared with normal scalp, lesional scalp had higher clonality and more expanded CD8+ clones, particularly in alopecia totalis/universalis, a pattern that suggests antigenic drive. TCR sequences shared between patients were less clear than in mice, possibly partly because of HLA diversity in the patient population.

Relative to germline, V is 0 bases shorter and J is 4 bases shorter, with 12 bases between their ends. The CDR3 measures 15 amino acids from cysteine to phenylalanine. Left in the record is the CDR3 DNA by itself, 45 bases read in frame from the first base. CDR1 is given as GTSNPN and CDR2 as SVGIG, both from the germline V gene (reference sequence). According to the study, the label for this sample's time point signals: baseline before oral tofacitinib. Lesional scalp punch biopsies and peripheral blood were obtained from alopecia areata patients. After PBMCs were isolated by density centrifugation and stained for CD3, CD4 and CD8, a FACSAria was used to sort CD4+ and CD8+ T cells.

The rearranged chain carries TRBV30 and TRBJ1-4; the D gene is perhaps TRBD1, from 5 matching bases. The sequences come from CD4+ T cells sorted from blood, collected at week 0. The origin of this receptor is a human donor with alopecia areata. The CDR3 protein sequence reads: CAWSVQQGLNEKLFF. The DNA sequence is TGTGCCTGGAGTGTACAGCAGGGACTTAATGAAAAACTGTTTTTT.